This entry is about one T cell receptor (beta chain). The sample is drawn from a study of T cell clonotyping in hematopoietic cell transplantation. The time point is: recipient sample about 28 days before transplant, after cytoreduction. Only in-frame clones appear in the TCRdb table, and some are missing; sequencing was by immunoSEQ multiplex PCR. The data hold 20,000 to 30,000 clones, with around 80% observed a single time. The input for sequencing was peripheral blood mononuclear cells, taken before stem cell transplant. This TCR derives from a woman aged 60-75 years with acute myeloid leukemia. Some clones in this sample may be carry-over from other donors' samples.

CDR3 region: CASSFVNQPQHF. For the CDR3, the DNA is TGTGCCAGCAGTTTCGTCAATCAGCCCCAGCATTTT. The V and J genes are TRBV27 and TRBJ1-5; no clear D. Trimming took 3 bases from V and 3 from J, leaving 3 bases between them. This CDR3 spans 12 amino acids. CDR1 is MNHEY, CDR2 SMNVEV, per germline (reference sequence).